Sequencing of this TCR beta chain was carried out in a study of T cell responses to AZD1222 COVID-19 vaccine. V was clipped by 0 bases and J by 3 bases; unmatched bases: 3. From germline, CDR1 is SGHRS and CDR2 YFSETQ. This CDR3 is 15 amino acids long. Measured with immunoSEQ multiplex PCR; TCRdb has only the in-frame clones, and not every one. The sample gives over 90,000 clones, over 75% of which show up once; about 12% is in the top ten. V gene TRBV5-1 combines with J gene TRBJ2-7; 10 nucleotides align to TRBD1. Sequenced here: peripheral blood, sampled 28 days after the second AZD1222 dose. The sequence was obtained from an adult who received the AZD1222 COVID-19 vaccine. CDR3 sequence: CASSLDGTGDYEQYF. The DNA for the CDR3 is TGCGCCAGCAGCTTGGACGGGACAGGGGACTACGAGCAGTACTTC.